A selection of T cell receptor beta chains follows, all from one sample in a study of technical replicates of blood from four donors. Using immunoSEQ multiplex PCR, the repertoire was profiled, and TCRdb retains in-frame clones only, with some absent. Of about 100,000 clones listed, just under 95% are singletons. Sequencing was performed on T cells isolated from PBMCs. The origin of the receptors is a human donor in good health. Both conserved end residues are part of each CDR3. The D gene is left open where the match is weak. Expanded clones are given a class, and other clones once, few, many or no size at all.

d_gene	len	v_gene	abundance	j_gene	CDR3nt	CDR3aa
-	14	TRBV10-3	-	TRBJ1-3	TGTGCCATCACCGAAGGGGAATCTGGAAACACCATATATTTT	CAITEGESGNTIYF
-	13	TRBV27	-	TRBJ1-5	TGTGCCAGCAGTTCAGGAATCAATCAGCCCCAGCATTTT	CASSSGINQPQHF
-	14	TRBV7-9	-	TRBJ2-7	TGTGCCAGCAGCTTACGGGGGATCCCCTACGAGCAGTACTTC	CASSLRGIPYEQYF
TRBD1	15	TRBV5-4	-	TRBJ2-7	TGTGCCAGCAGCTTAGGACAGGCACGCTCCTACGAGCAGTACTTC	CASSLGQARSYEQYF
TRBD2	14	TRBV7-2	-	TRBJ2-7	TGTGCCAGCAGCTGGACTAGCGAAGCCTACGAGCAGTACTTC	CASSWTSEAYEQYF
-	13	TRBV5-1	-	TRBJ2-7	TGCGCCAGCAGCTTTGATTCCGGAGACGAGCAGTACTTC	CASSFDSGDEQYF
-	16	TRBV28	-	TRBJ2-3	TGTGCCAGCAGTTTATGGACAGAGGCTAGCACAGATACGCAGTATTTT	CASSLWTEASTDTQYF
-	14	TRBV19	once	TRBJ2-3	TGTGCCAGTAGTATAGATCGACTTCCAGATACGCAGTATTTT	CASSIDRLPDTQYF
-	16	TRBV19	few	TRBJ1-1	TGTGCCAGTAGTATAGTAGGGGATAGCCTTAACACTGAAGCTTTCTTT	CASSIVGDSLNTEAFF
TRBD2	17	TRBV28	-	TRBJ2-2	TGTGCCAGCAGTTCCCCTAAGACTAGCGGGAGTCCCGGGGAGCTGTTTTTT	CASSSPKTSGSPGELFF
TRBD1	14	TRBV30	-	TRBJ1-1	TGTGCCTGGAGTGCGGTCCGGACAGGGGATAACGCTTTCTTT	CAWSAVRTGDNAFF
-	15	TRBV11-3	once	TRBJ2-7	TGTGCCAGCAGCCCAATCTTGAAATTGAGCGACGAGCAGTACTTC	CASSPILKLSDEQYF
-	15	TRBV19	-	TRBJ1-5	TGTGCCAGTGCGGAGACAGGTTATAGCAATCAGCCCCAGCATTTT	CASAETGYSNQPQHF
-	15	TRBV28	-	TRBJ1-2	TGTGCCAGCAGTTTACCTTCCCAGTCGGGCTATGGCTACACCTTC	CASSLPSQSGYGYTF
TRBD2	16	TRBV9	-	TRBJ2-2	TGTGCCAGCAGTGGCCCCGGCGGGGGGGGAACCGGGGAGCTGTTTTTT	CASSGPGGGGTGELFF
TRBD2	16	TRBV27	-	TRBJ2-7	TGTGCCAGCAGTTTATCAGTCGGGGGGAGGGCCTACGAGCAGTACTTC	CASSLSVGGRAYEQYF
TRBD2	16	TRBV27	-	TRBJ2-7	TGTGCCAGCAGTTTCTCCTCTAGCGGGCTTATCTACGAGCAGTACTTC	CASSFSSSGLIYEQYF
TRBD2	14	TRBV19	-	TRBJ2-5	TGTGCCAGTAGTCAAGGACTAGCCGGGGAGACCCAGTACTTC	CASSQGLAGETQYF
-	10	TRBV20-1	-	TRBJ1-1	TGCAGTGCTACAAACACTGAAGCTTTCTTT	CSATNTEAFF
TRBD1	13	TRBV29-1	-	TRBJ2-7	TGCAGCGCTGGGGGGACAGGGGTCCACGAGCAGTACTTC	CSAGGTGVHEQYF
-	11	TRBV14	-	TRBJ1-2	TGTGCCAGCAGCCCGGGGGAAGGCTACACCTTC	CASSPGEGYTF
TRBD2	15	TRBV7-3	once	TRBJ2-7	TGTGCCAGCAGCCAGCTAGCGGGAGTAGGCTACGAGCAGTACTTC	CASSQLAGVGYEQYF
TRBD2	17	TRBV28	-	TRBJ2-3	TGTGCCAGCAGTCTCCATGGGGGAGGGGAAAGCACAGATACGCAGTATTTT	CASSLHGGGESTDTQYF
-	13	TRBV29-1	-	TRBJ2-5	TGCAGCGCCCGAGAACAGCAAAGAGAGACCCAGTACTTC	CSAREQQRETQYF
-	15	TRBV18	-	TRBJ1-2	TGTGCCAGCTCACCACCGCAACGGGATAACTATGGCTACACCTTC	CASSPPQRDNYGYTF
TRBD1	13	TRBV5-6	-	TRBJ1-2	TGTGCCAGCAGTTGGACAGGGCACTATGGCTACACCTTC	CASSWTGHYGYTF
-	15	TRBV27	-	TRBJ2-7	TGTGCCAGCAGTTTATCACCTCTAAGCTCCTACGAGCAGTACTTC	CASSLSPLSSYEQYF